The entry that follows covers one T cell receptor (beta chain) sequence. The sequenced template was RNA, covering the TCR beta CDR3 region. After a first-round RT-PCR with HTBI primers, a second-round multiplex PCR was run. Each CDR3 protein is one row after TCRdb ran MiXCR on the multiplex PCR reads. The profile shows hundreds of thousands of distinct CDR3 sequences, less than 55% of them singletons. Germline V gives CDR1 SGHVS, CDR2 FQNEAQ. The CDR3 is 16 residues long. Trimming cost V 4 bases and J 0 bases; bases outside gene matches: 9. The data are from a study of Graves' ophthalmopathy and Graves' hyperthyroidism. Study information: Investigators collected peripheral blood at initial diagnosis, before any treatment was given.

The sample comprised peripheral blood. V is TRBV7-8 and J is TRBJ2-7; 7 bases fit TRBD1. The receptor comes from an adult man with Graves' ophthalmopathy. This chain's CDR3 is CASSSGLGQSSYEQYF. The CDR3 DNA reads as TGTGCCAGCAGCTCCGGGCTGGGACAGAGCTCCTACGAGCAGTACTTC.